These 22 T cell receptor beta chains were sequenced from one sample in a study of blood T cells in healthy people across ages. A second PCR, run for roughly 7 to 11 cycles, used a sample-barcoded 5' primer plus a J-beta primer mix. TCRdb fed the 5' RACE reads into MiXCR, producing one record per CDR3 protein. Found here are about 500,000 distinct CDR3 sequences, 24% of them singletons; the top ten hold roughly 10%. These data also formed part of another study, on T cells of mothers and their children.

The specimen was blood. The origin of the receptors is a boy under 18 in good health.

This chain uses TRBV15 with TRBJ1-5, with 7 bases that match TRBD1. V gave up 5 bases and J gave up 6 bases; unmatched junction bases: 1. This CDR3 spans 12 amino acids. Germline lookup yields CDR1 LNHNV and CDR2 YYDKDF (reference sequence). Here the CDR3 DNA reads TGTGCCACCAGCCGACAGGGTCAGCCCCAGCATTTT. Translating it yields CATSRQGQPQHF.

At least ten counts were recorded for this clonotype. J is TRBJ2-3 and V is TRBV20-1; no firm D call. The V and J ends lost 3 bases and 0 bases respectively, with 7 bases between them. This CDR3 has 13 amino acids. Germline V gene lookup returns CDR1 DFQATT and CDR2 SNEGSKA (reference sequence). The DNA of the CDR3 is TGCAGTGCTAGTTATCCGAGCACAGATACGCAGTATTTT. Its protein is CSASYPSTDTQYF.

The table lists this clonotype with many counts. V gene TRBV29-1 combines with J gene TRBJ2-5; TRBD1 or TRBD2 may be the D gene (5 bases each). TRBJ2-7 matches the DNA end more closely, so the J call is doubtful. From germline, CDR1 is SQVTM and CDR2 ANQGSEA. The CDR3 has 12 residues. The CDR3 loop reads CSARDQTYEQYF. The CDR3 region has the DNA TGCAGCGCACGGGACCAGACCTACGAGCAGTACTTC.

There are many counts of this clonotype. This sequence joins TRBV9 and TRBJ2-5; no definite D call. CDR1 and CDR2 (germline): SGDLS, YYNGEE. This CDR3 contains 15 residues. The V end was cut by 0 bases, the J end by 1 base, with 10 bases between. CDR3 bases: TGTGCCAGCAGCGTAGGGTTCAACTCCCAAGAGACCCAGTACTTC. The encoded protein is CASSVGFNSQETQYF.

The chain uses TRBV28 and TRBJ2-5, with D perhaps TRBD1 (7 bases). Per germline, CDR1 MDHEN and CDR2 SYDVKM. The CDR3 totals 18 residues. Trimming took off 5 bases at V and 11 bases at J, with 33 bases between the two ends. This CDR3 is CASSPGQEGTPRSIRQYF. CDR3 in DNA: TGTGCCAGCAGTCCCGGACAGGAGGGGACCCCAAGAAGTATTAGGCAGTACTTC.

This clonotype was counted a few times. The chain has TRBV5-6 and TRBJ2-1; TRBD2 matches 7 bases. The CDR3 is 13 residues long. Germline CDR1 and CDR2: SGHDT and YYEEEE. The junction had 4 bases not matched to a gene; V was cut back by 3 bases and J by 7 bases. The CDR3 reads CASSWTSLNEQFF. The CDR3 DNA is TGTGCCAGCAGCTGGACTAGTTTAAATGAGCAGTTCTTC.

The chain is built from TRBV29-1 and TRBJ2-7, with TRBD2 matching over 10 bases. J was trimmed by 2 bases and V by 5 bases; bases with no gene match: 15. Per the germline V gene, CDR1 is SQVTM and CDR2 is ANQGSEA. This CDR3 has 17 residues. This CDR3 reads CSVSRGVAGGQPYEQYF. CDR3 bases: TGCAGCGTTTCCCGCGGGGTAGCGGGGGGACAACCCTACGAGCAGTACTTC.

CDR3 sequence reads: CASSHPSRGSSGSSYEQYF. The CDR3 DNA reads TGTGCCAGCAGCCACCCATCCCGAGGCTCTAGCGGGAGTTCCTACGAGCAGTACTTC. The gene calls are TRBV6-2 or TRBV6-3 and TRBJ2-1; 10 bases align to TRBD2. Judging by the DNA end, TRBJ2-7 fits better; the J call may be wrong. CDR1 and CDR2 from the germline V gene are MNHEY and SVGEGT. The CDR3 is 19 amino acids.

This clonotype was observed at least ten times. Here the CDR3 reads CASAGGIRGRYEQYF. The CDR3 region has the DNA TGTGCCAGTGCAGGAGGTATCAGGGGGCGCTACGAGCAGTACTTC. The chain joins TRBV27 to TRBJ2-7; 8 bases are shared with TRBD1. The germline gives CDR1 MNHEY, CDR2 SMNVEV (reference sequence). The CDR3 extends over 15 amino acids. After removal of 9 bases from V and 3 bases from J, the junction contained 13 bases not matched to a gene.

This clonotype has a handful of counts. V is TRBV5-1 and J is TRBJ2-5, with no clear D. This CDR3 region has 13 residues. Germline lookup yields CDR1 SGHRS and CDR2 YFSETQ. V was pared by 5 bases and J by 2 bases, with 10 bases between. CDR3 sequence reads: CASRVGFQETQYF. CDR3 bases: TGCGCCAGCAGGGTGGGATTTCAAGAGACCCAGTACTTC.

This chain links TRBV4-1 with TRBJ1-2; D is undetermined. V lost 0 bases and J 2 bases, leaving 22 bases between the germline ends. There are 19 residues in the CDR3. Germline V gene sequence: CDR1 MGHRA, CDR2 YSYEKL. CDR3 in DNA: TGCGCCAGCAGCCAAGATCCCCTTTCGTTCGAACAGACGAACTATGGCTACACCTTC. This codes for CASSQDPLSFEQTNYGYTF.

This clonotype has only a few counts. The DNA for the CDR3 is TGTGCCACCAGCCTGGGGCTAAAAGAGACCCAGTACTTC. Encoded protein: CATSLGLKETQYF. The chain has TRBV15 and TRBJ2-5; D possibly corresponds to TRBD1 (5 bases). The CDR3 is made up of 13 amino acids. The germline V and J ends were trimmed by 5 bases and 3 bases, with 10 bases remaining between them. Germline CDR1 reads LNHNV; CDR2 reads YYDKDF (reference sequence).

This clonotype showed up just a few times. This sequence joins TRBV27 and TRBJ2-7, with D possibly being TRBD2 (6 bases). This CDR3 is built from 13 residues. Germline loops: CDR1 MNHEY, CDR2 SMNVEV (reference sequence). V lost 6 bases and J 5 bases, leaving 14 bases between the germline ends. CDR3 protein: CASSGAGLNEQYF. CDR3 DNA sequence: TGTGCCAGCAGCGGGGCGGGGCTGAACGAGCAGTACTTC.

This chain links TRBV6-1 with TRBJ2-7; D not resolved. Trimming pared 0 bases from V and 2 bases from J, leaving 14 bases between. The CDR3 extends over 16 amino acids. The V gene's germline CDR1 is MNHNS and CDR2 SASEGT. DNA of the CDR3: TGTGCCAGCAGTGAAGCAGTGGCAGGATTTGCCTACGAGCAGTACTTC. Its protein product is CASSEAVAGFAYEQYF.

There are a few counts of this clonotype. A read error may account for a junction end that differs from germline. The chain is built from TRBV28 and TRBJ2-7; TRBD2 agrees at 11 bases. Germline CDR1 MDHEN, CDR2 SYDVKM. The CDR3 has 11 amino acids. CDR3 amino acids: CASSAGTSGCF. Written as DNA, the CDR3 is TGTGCCAGCAGTGCCGGGACTAGCGGTTGCTTC. Supplemented by reference TRBV28 and TRBJ2-7, the full variable domain reads DVKVTQSSRYLVKRTGEKVFLECVQDMDHENMFWYRQDPGLGLRLIYFSYDVKMKEKGDIPEGYSVSREKKERFSLILESASTNQTSMYLCASSAGTSGCFGPGTRLTVT.

This clonotype appeared a few times. CDR3 amino acids: CASSLQVGRGKNIQYF. CDR3 nucleotides: TGTGCCAGCAGCCTACAGGTTGGGAGGGGCAAAAACATTCAGTACTTC. This sequence joins TRBV7-2 and TRBJ2-4; 7 nucleotides match TRBD2. J lost 3 bases, V lost 5 bases, and 10 bases had no gene match. The length of the CDR3 is 16 residues. The germline gives CDR1 SGHTA, CDR2 FQGNSA.

This rearrangement joins TRBV5-5 to TRBJ1-2, with 7 nucleotides matching TRBD1. Germline CDR1 and CDR2: SGHKS and YYEKEE (reference sequence). The V segment lost 0 bases and the J segment 4 bases; nucleotides outside the gene matches: 3. The CDR3 is 14 amino acids. CDR3 nucleotides: TGTGCCAGCAGCTTGGGCGGACAGGCCTATGGCTACACCTTC. Its translation: CASSLGGQAYGYTF.

This clonotype appeared many times. This rearrangement joins TRBV29-1 to TRBJ2-1; 9 bases align to TRBD2. Trimming at V came to 2 bases and at J to 8 bases, leaving 13 bases not matched to a gene. Germline V gives CDR1 SQVTM, CDR2 ANQGSEA. CDR3 length: 16 residues. Here the CDR3 reads CSVELAGFLASDEQFF. In DNA form, the CDR3 reads TGCAGCGTTGAACTAGCGGGATTTCTAGCCTCTGATGAGCAGTTCTTC.

In this sample, this clonotype turned up a few times. The J gene is TRBJ1-2, the V gene TRBV7-2; a possible D gene is TRBD1 (5 bases). This CDR3 contains 14 residues. Trimming left V 3 bases short and J 0 bases short, with 8 bases between. Germline V gives CDR1 SGHTA, CDR2 FQGNSA. The CDR3 DNA reads TGTGCCAGCAGCTTCGGGGCAGCTAACTATGGCTACACCTTC. Protein product: CASSFGAANYGYTF.

The J gene is TRBJ2-5, the V gene TRBV5-1; D perhaps matches TRBD1 (5 bases). The CDR3 is 16 amino acids. Germline V gene sequence: CDR1 SGHRS, CDR2 YFSETQ. Trimming removed 4 bases at V and 2 bases at J, with 18 bases between. CDR3 loop: CASSTIGQLGQETQYF. The CDR3 DNA sequence: TGCGCCAGCAGCACAATCGGACAATTGGGGCAAGAGACCCAGTACTTC.

V gene TRBV20-1 combines with J gene TRBJ2-4; TRBD1 matches at 7 bases. This CDR3 has 16 amino acids. V was clipped by 0 bases and J by 0 bases; unmatched bases: 5. Germline V lookup: CDR1 DFQATT, CDR2 SNEGSKA (reference sequence). In nucleotides, the CDR3 is TGCAGTGCTAGAGATGGGGACAGACTAGCCAAAAACATTCAGTACTTC. It translates to CSARDGDRLAKNIQYF.

The chain recombines TRBV7-3 with TRBJ2-7; D might be TRBD2 (6 bases). Germline V gene sequence: CDR1 SGHTA, CDR2 FQGTGA. Trimming shortened V by 5 bases and J by 5 bases, and 16 bases separated the two germline ends. This CDR3 contains 14 residues. CDR3 nucleotides: TGTGCCAGCAGCCCCGGGGGACCAATTCACGAGCAGTACTTC. Protein sequence: CASSPGGPIHEQYF.